This TCR beta chain appears in the sequencing data of a study of shared clonotypes between healthy human individuals. Repertoires were generated with immunoSEQ multiplex PCR, while TCRdb's copy carries only in-frame clones and drops some. The sample holds approximately 2,300,000 clones, roughly 90% seen once. Turning to this clone: The antigen is not known.

Study-level points and caveats: The study sampled only blood, and tissue repertoires likely differ. Among the subsets, naive ones generally showed larger estimated richness than memory ones. Naive CD4 clonotypes were shared across a handful of donors at 5% to 6%.

Per germline, CDR1 MNHEY and CDR2 SVGAGI. The trim removed 7 bases at V and 9 bases at J, leaving 8 bases unmatched. This CDR3 is built from 13 residues. The sequence came from a man aged 18 to 29 in good health. Some clones in this sample may be carry-over from other donors' samples. The sequencing input was naive CD4+ T cells from PBMCs. The subset denotes: CD45RA+ positively selected. This chain connects TRBV6-5 to TRBJ2-1; 8 bases line up with TRBD1. As DNA, the CDR3 is TGTGCCAGCACCTACAGGGGGTATGCTGAGCAGTTCTTC. Its protein is CASTYRGYAEQFF.